The 12 T cell receptor beta chains below come from one sample, sequenced in a study of radiotherapy plus CTLA-4 blockade in lung cancer. The table came from immunoSEQ multiplex PCR; TCRdb's copy has only in-frame clones and leaves some out. The profile shows 81,000 or so clones, more than 80% of them singletons. This specimen was peripheral blood, taken from a patient treated with radiotherapy plus ipilimumab. The receptors were sampled from a human donor with non-small cell lung cancer who had stable disease on radiotherapy plus ipilimumab.

This sequence joins TRBV7-6 and TRBJ2-1, with 7 bases that match TRBD1. CDR1 is SGHVS and CDR2 is FNYEAQ in the germline V gene. V was pared by 1 base and J by 6 bases, with 12 bases of the junction left unmatched. The CDR3 consists of 17 residues. The CDR3 region is CASSLVFGRQGFNEQFF. The CDR3 region has the DNA TGTGCCAGCAGCTTAGTCTTCGGTCGACAGGGTTTCAATGAGCAGTTCTTC.

The V and J genes are TRBV7-2 and TRBJ1-2; TRBD1 matches 8 bases. Germline V gives CDR1 SGHTA, CDR2 FQGNSA. V lost 1 base and J lost 8; bases outside the gene matches: 3. This CDR3 region has 13 residues. DNA for the CDR3: TGTGCCAGCAGCTTAGATCGGACAGGGGGCTACACCTTC. Protein sequence: CASSLDRTGGYTF.

This chain uses TRBV29-1 with TRBJ1-1; 8 bases agree with TRBD1. Germline V lookup: CDR1 SQVTM, CDR2 ANQGSEA. After removal of 4 bases from V and 5 bases from J, the junction contained 12 bases not matched to a gene. The CDR3 loop spans 15 amino acids. The CDR3 loop reads CSVGTGLFSETEAFF. CDR3 coding DNA: TGCAGCGTTGGGACAGGGCTTTTTTCAGAAACTGAAGCTTTCTTT.

V usage is TRBV7-9 and J usage is TRBJ2-3; no reliable D call. The CDR3 sequence is 14 residues long. Germline V gene lookup returns CDR1 SEHNR and CDR2 FQNEAQ (reference sequence). V was shortened by 5 bases and J by 12 bases, with 21 bases between the two germline ends. CDR3 sequence: CASSLGPPEGTQYF. The CDR3 DNA is TGTGCCAGCAGCCTTGGACCCCCAGAAGGAACCCAGTATTTT.

The CDR3 region is CASSDPGREETQYF. The CDR3 nucleotides are TGCGCCAGCAGTGACCCGGGAAGGGAAGAGACCCAGTACTTC. This rearrangement joins TRBV10-1 to TRBJ2-5; a possible D gene is TRBD2 (5 bases). Germline-derived CDR1 and CDR2 are WNHNN and SYGVQD (reference sequence). The CDR3 spans 14 residues. Trimming pared 3 bases from V and 3 bases from J, leaving 11 bases between.

This clone appeared a single time. The chain joins TRBV5-6 to TRBJ2-3; TRBD1 matches 12 bases. CDR1 and CDR2 (germline): SGHDT, YYEEEE. V dropped 4 bases and J dropped 6; count of bases not matched to a gene: 9. CDR3 length equals 16 residues. The CDR3 DNA reads TGTGCCAGCAGCCACCAGGGACAGGGGGCAAGGGATACGCAGTATTTT. Encoded protein: CASSHQGQGARDTQYF.

This clone showed up just a few times. The rearrangement links TRBV5-4 to TRBJ2-5; 7 bases align to TRBD2. V was clipped by 4 bases and J by 4 bases; unmatched bases: 7. The germline gives CDR1 SGHNT, CDR2 YYREEE (reference sequence). The CDR3 is made up of 14 amino acids. This chain's CDR3 is CASSNGLVGETQYF. In nucleotides, the CDR3 is TGTGCCAGCAGCAACGGACTAGTAGGAGAGACCCAGTACTTC.

The rearrangement uses TRBV9 and TRBJ2-5; D possibly uses TRBD1 or TRBD2 (5 bases each). CDR1 is SGDLS and CDR2 is YYNGEE in the germline V gene. V was clipped by 0 bases and J by 5 bases, with 14 bases between them. The CDR3 is 15 residues long. DNA of the CDR3: TGTGCCAGCAGCGTAGCGCGAGGGGCTGGGGAGACCCAGTACTTC. This sequence encodes CASSVARGAGETQYF.

This clone was found once. The chain links TRBV18 to TRBJ2-7; TRBD2 matches at 11 bases. Per the germline V gene, CDR1 is KGHSH and CDR2 is LQKENI. The V and J ends lost 6 bases and 6 bases, in that order; junction bases with no gene match: 10. This CDR3 has 15 residues. CDR3 in amino acids: CASSPLLAGAGEQYF. The CDR3 coding sequence is TGTGCCAGCTCGCCATTACTAGCGGGAGCGGGCGAGCAGTACTTC.

The V and J genes are TRBV10-3 and TRBJ2-3; 8 bases agree with TRBD1. Trimming took 6 bases from V and 3 from J; bases not matched to a gene: 5. Germline CDR1 and CDR2: ENHRY and SYGVKD. The CDR3 contains 14 residues. This CDR3 reads CAIRGTGQTDTQYF. CDR3 DNA sequence: TGTGCCATCAGAGGGACAGGTCAAACAGATACGCAGTATTTT.

The rearrangement joins TRBV7-3 to TRBJ1-3; TRBD1 might be the D (6 bases). Trimming cost V 5 bases and J 9 bases, with 14 bases left between them. The V gene's germline CDR1 is SGHTA and CDR2 FQGTGA. The CDR3 loop spans 13 amino acids. CDR3 in DNA: TGTGCCAGCAGCCCCGGGGGCTGGGGCACCATATATTTT. This translates into CASSPGGWGTIYF.

The chain couples TRBV28 to TRBJ2-4; TRBD2 might be the D (6 bases). The CDR3 is made up of 14 amino acids. Looked up from germline, CDR1 is MDHEN and CDR2 is SYDVKM. V gave up 2 bases and J gave up 7 bases, with 12 bases separating them. CDR3 residues: CASSLPGGGNIQYF. The DNA for the CDR3 is TGTGCCAGCAGTTTACCGGGTGGGGGGAACATTCAGTACTTC.